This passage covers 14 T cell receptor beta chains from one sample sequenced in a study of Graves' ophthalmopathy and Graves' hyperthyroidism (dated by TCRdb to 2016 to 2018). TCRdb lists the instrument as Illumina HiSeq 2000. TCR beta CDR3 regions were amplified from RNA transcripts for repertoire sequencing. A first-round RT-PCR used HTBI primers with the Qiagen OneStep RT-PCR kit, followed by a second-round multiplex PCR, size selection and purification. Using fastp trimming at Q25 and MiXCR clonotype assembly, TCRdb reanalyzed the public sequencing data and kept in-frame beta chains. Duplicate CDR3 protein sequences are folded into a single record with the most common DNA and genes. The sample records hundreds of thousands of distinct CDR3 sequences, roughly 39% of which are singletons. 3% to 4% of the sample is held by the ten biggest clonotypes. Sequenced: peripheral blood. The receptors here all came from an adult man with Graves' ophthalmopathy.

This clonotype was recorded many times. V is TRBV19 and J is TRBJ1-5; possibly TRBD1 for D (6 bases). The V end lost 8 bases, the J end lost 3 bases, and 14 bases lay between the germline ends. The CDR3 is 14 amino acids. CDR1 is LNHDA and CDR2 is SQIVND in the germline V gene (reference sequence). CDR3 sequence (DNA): TGTGCCAGTGTAAACAGGGCGGTCAATCAGCCCCAGCATTTT. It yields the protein CASVNRAVNQPQHF.

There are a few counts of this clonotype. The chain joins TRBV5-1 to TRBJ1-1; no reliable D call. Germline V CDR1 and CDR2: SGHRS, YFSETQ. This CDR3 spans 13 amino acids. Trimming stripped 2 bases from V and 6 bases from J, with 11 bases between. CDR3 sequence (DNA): TGCGCCAGCAGCTTAGCCAGTCTAGCTGAAGCTTTCTTT. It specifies CASSLASLAEAFF. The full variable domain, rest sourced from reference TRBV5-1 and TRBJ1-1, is KAGVTQTPRYLIKTRGQQVTLSCSPISGHRSVSWYQQTPGQGLQFLFEYFSETQRNKGNFPGRFSGRQFSNSRSEMNVSTLELGDSALYLCASSLASLAEAFFGQGTRLTVV.

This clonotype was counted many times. CDR3 in DNA: TGCAGCGTTGAAGATTCGGGACTAGCGGGCATTCGATCTGGGGCCAACGTCCTGACTTTC. Translation gives CSVEDSGLAGIRSGANVLTF. The chain carries TRBV29-1 and TRBJ2-6; 12 bases fit TRBD2. Germline-derived CDR1 and CDR2 are SQVTM and ANQGSEA. There are 20 residues in the CDR3. The V and J ends lost 0 bases and 1 base, in that order; junction bases with no gene match: 10.

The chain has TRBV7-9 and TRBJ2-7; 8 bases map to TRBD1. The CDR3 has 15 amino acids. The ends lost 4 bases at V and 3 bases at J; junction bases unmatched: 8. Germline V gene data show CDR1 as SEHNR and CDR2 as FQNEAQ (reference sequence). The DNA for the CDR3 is TGTGCCAGCAGCTCGGGACAGGTTCCGGACTACGAGCAGTACTTC. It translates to CASSSGQVPDYEQYF.

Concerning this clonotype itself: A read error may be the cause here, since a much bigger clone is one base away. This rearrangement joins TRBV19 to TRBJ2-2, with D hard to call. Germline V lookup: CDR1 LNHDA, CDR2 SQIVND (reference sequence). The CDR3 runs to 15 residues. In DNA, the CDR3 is TGTGCCAGTAGTATACCCCCGGATAACACCGAGGAGCTGTTTTTT. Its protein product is CASSIPPDNTEELFF. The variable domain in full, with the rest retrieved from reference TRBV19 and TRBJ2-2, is DGGITQSPKYLFRKEGQNVTLSCEQNLNHDAMYWYRQDPGQGLRLIYYSQIVNDFQKGDIAEGYSVSREKKESFPLTVTSAQKNPTAFYLCASSIPPDNTEELFFGEGSRLTVL.

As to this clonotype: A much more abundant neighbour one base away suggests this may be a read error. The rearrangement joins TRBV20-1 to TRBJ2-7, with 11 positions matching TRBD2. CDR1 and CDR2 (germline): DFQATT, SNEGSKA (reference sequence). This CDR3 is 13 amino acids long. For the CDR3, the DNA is TGCGGTGCTGGGACTAGCGGAATCTACGAGCAGTACTTC. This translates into CGAGTSGIYEQYF.

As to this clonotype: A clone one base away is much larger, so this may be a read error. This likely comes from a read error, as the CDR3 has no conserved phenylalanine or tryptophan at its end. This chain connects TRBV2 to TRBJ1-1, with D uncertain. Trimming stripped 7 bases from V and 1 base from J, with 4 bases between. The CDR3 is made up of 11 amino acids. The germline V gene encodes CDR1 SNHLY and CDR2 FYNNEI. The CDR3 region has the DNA TGTGCCAGCACCCCGAACACTGAAGCTTTCTTA. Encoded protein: CASTPNTEAFL.

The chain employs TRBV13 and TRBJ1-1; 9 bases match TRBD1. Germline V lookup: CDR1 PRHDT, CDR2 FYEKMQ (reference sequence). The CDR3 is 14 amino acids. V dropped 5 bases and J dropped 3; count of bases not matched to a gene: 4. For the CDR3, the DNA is TGTGCCAGCAGCCCGGACAGGGGAGACACTGAAGCTTTCTTT. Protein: CASSPDRGDTEAFF.

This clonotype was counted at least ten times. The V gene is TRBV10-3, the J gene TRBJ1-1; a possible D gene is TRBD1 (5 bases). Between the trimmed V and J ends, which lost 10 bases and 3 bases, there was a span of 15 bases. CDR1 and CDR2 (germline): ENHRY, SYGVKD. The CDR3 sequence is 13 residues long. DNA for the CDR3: TGTGCCACGGGGGGGAGAACTTACACTGAAGCTTTCTTT. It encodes CATGGRTYTEAFF.

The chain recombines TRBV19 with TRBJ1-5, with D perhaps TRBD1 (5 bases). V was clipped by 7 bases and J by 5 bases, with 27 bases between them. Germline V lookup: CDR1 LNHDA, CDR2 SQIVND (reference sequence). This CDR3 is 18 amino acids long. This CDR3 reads CASIRTGVYGRPDQPQHF. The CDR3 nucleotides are TGTGCCAGTATAAGGACGGGGGTATATGGACGTCCCGATCAGCCCCAGCATTTT.

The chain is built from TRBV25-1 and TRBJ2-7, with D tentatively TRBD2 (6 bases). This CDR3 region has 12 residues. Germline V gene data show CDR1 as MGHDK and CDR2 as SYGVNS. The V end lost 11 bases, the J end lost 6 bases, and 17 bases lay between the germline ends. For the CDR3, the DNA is TGTGCCTGGAGGGGACCTATCGGCGAGCAGTACTTC. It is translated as CAWRGPIGEQYF.

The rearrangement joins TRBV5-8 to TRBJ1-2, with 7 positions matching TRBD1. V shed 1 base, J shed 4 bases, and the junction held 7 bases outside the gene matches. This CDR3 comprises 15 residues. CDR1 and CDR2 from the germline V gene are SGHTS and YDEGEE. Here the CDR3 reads CASSLWPGQLYGYTF. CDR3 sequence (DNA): TGTGCCAGCAGCTTGTGGCCGGGACAGCTCTATGGCTACACCTTC. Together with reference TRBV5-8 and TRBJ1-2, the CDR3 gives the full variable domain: EAGVTQSPTHLIKTRGQQATLRCSPISGHTSVYWYQQALGLGLQFLLWYDEGEERNRGNFPPRFSGRQFPNYSSELNVNALELEDSALYLCASSLWPGQLYGYTFGSGTRLTVV.

CDR3 sequence reads: CASSQDHEGTGELFF. Written as DNA, the CDR3 is TGTGCCAGCAGCCAAGATCACGAGGGGACCGGGGAGCTGTTTTTT. J is TRBJ2-2 and V is TRBV4-2; D assignment may be TRBD1 or TRBD2 (5 bases each). Trimming took 0 bases from V and 5 from J, leaving 10 bases between them. CDR1 LGHNA and CDR2 YNFKEQ come from the germline V gene. The CDR3 length is 15 residues.

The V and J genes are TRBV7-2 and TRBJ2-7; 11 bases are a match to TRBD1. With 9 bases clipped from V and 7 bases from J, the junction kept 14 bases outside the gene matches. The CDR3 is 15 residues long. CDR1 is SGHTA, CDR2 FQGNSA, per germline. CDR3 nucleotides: TGTGCCAGTAGTCCTGCGGACAGGGGGCTTATTGAGCAGTACTTC. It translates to CASSPADRGLIEQYF.